This T cell receptor beta chain is drawn from a study of spatial heterogeneity in lung cancer (dated by TCRdb to about 2019). In terms of the full investigation: Beta-chain transcripts were consistently detected in greater numbers than alpha-chain transcripts, which likely reflects a higher abundance of beta-chain transcripts. In the raw uncorrected reads, each unique combination of TCR and UMI appeared more than ten times on average. In non-small cell lung cancer, the study quantitatively compared TCR alpha and beta repertoires across several tumor regions, matched nontumor lung, and blood. Nonsynonymous mutation counts, determined by whole-exome sequencing of tumor tissue, were related to TCR repertoire features. Both alpha and beta chains were TCR-sequenced in samples taken at surgery, namely 220 tumor regions, 63 to 70 matched nontumor lung samples and about 58 PBMC samples.

This clonotype was seen repeatedly, ten times or more. The specificity of this receptor is unknown. Base-call qualities are not available, and no considerably larger clone is one nucleotide away. Library generation was performed with 5' RACE. These reads were obtained on a NextSeq 500. The TCR library protocol attached a unique molecular identifier to each TCR cDNA molecule to allow correction of PCR and sequencing errors. The authors' pipeline ran thus. TCR identification, UMI-based error correction and CDR3 extraction were all carried out with Decombinator tools. Expanded TCRs were defined as those above a frequency of 2 per 1,000, corresponding to the top 1% of the tumor frequency distribution. Rényi diversity was computed with the R vegan package after subsampling each repertoire 100 times to 5,000 TCRs. To build CDR3 similarity networks, amino acid triplet string-kernel similarity was used, and CDR3s were connected when their pairwise similarity was above 0.82. The raw public reads went through TCRdb reprocessing: fastp at Q25, MiXCR clone calling, in-frame beta chains kept. Rows matching on CDR3 protein sequence are summarized as one entry with the most common DNA and genes. V and J calls and clone size were set by TCRdb, not the authors. The sample table records about 85,000 distinct CDR3 sequences; approximately 21% of these occur just once. The ten largest clonotypes hold 5% to 8% of the sample.

The time point label for this specimen denotes: sample taken at primary tumor resection. TCR sequencing used whole RNA extracted from tumor and nontumor lung tissue, or from cryopreserved PBMC samples, without cell sorting. The donors were 70 or so patients from the lung TRACERx cohort who had early-stage, untreated non-small cell lung cancer. Only patients with enough RNA available from two or more tumor regions were chosen for TCR sequencing. General study outcomes and caveats: Ubiquitous expanded tumor TCRs were found in blood more often at tumor resection than at routine follow-up. Confirming at a functional level the hypothesis that regional TCRs recognize regional mutations was considered to require additional single-cell paired TCR alpha and beta sequencing.

V is shortened by 3 bases, J by 0 bases, and the region joining them spans 8 bases. From the germline V gene, CDR1 is SGHRS and CDR2 is YFSETQ. There are 14 amino acids in the CDR3, from cysteine to phenylalanine inclusive. Of all the DNA, just the CDR3 is kept, 42 bases in frame from base 1. This receptor chain uses TRBV5-1 and TRBJ2-3; no D gene call is confident. The input for sequencing was PBMCs, taken at surgery. This TCR derives from a male donor with early-stage non-small cell lung cancer. The CDR3 region has the sequence CASSSQRSTDTQYF. The sequence in DNA is TGCGCCAGCAGCTCACAGCGAAGCACAGATACGCAGTATTTT.